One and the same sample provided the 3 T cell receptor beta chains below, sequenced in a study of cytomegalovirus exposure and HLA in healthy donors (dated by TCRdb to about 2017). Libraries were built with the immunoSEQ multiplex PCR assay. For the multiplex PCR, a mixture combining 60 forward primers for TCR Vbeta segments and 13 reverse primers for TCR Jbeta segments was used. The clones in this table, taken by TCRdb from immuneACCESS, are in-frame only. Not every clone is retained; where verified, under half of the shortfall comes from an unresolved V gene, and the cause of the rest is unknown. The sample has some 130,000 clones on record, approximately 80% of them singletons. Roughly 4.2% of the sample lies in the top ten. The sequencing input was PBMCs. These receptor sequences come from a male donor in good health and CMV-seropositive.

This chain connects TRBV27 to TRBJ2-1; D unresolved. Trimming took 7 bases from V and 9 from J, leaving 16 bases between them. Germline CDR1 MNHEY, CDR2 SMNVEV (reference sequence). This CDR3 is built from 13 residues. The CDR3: CASTEPHRTEQFF. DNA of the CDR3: TGTGCCAGCACGGAGCCGCACCGTACTGAGCAGTTCTTC.

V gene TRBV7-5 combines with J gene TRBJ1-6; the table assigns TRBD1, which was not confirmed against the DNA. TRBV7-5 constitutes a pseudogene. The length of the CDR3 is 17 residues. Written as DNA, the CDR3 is TGTGTCAGAAGCTTAGGGACAGGGAGGGGGTATAATTCACCCCTCCACTTT. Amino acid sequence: CVRSLGTGRGYNSPLHF.

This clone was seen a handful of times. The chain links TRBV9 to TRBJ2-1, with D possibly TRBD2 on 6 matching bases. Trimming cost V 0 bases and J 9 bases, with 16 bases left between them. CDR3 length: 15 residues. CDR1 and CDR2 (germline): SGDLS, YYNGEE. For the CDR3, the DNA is TGTGCCAGCAGCGTAGAGACTCTCTCCGGGGGTGAGCAGTTCTTC. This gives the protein CASSVETLSGGEQFF.